This T cell receptor beta chain was captured by sequencing in a study of blood T cell repertoires in COVID-19. Germline assignment: CDR1 SGHVS and CDR2 FQNEAQ. The CDR3 consists of 16 residues. With 1 base clipped from V and 5 bases from J, the junction kept 8 bases outside the gene matches. Repertoires were generated with immunoSEQ multiplex PCR, while TCRdb's copy carries only in-frame clones and drops some. The table lists fewer than 60,000 clones, 90% of them singletons. This chain uses TRBV7-8 with TRBJ2-5, with TRBD2 identical over 9 bases. Sequenced material: peripheral blood. This TCR was recovered from a human donor in a cohort sampled during active COVID-19. The CDR3 bases are TGTGCCAGCAGCTTAGGCGGGAGGGCCCTCATTGAGACCCAGTACTTC. Its translation: CASSLGGRALIETQYF.